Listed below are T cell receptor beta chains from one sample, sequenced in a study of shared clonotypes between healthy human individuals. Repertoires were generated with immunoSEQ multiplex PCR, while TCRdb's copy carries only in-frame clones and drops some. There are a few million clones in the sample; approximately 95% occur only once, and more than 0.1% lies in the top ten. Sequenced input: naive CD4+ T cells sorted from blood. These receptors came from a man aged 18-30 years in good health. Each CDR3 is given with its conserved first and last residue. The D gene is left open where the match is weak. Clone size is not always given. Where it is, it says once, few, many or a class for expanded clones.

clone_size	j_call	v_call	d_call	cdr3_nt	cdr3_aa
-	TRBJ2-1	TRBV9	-	TGTGCCAGCAGCCCGAGCCCTAGCTCCTACAATGAGCAGTTCTTC	CASSPSPSSYNEQFF
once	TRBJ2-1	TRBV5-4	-	TGTGCCAGCAAATCCGGGACATTGTCCTACAATGAGCAGTTCTTC	CASKSGTLSYNEQFF
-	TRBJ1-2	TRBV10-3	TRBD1	TGTGCCATCAGTGAGTCGAAGGGACAGTATGGCTACACCTTC	CAISESKGQYGYTF
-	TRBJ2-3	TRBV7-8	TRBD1	TGTGCCAGCAGCTTCCGGGACAGTAGCACAGATACGCAGTATTTT	CASSFRDSSTDTQYF
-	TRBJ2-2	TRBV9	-	TGTGCCAGCAGCGTAGAAGCACAGGCGAACACCGGGGAGCTGTTTTTT	CASSVEAQANTGELFF
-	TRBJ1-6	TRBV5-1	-	TGCGCCAGCAGCTCGAAGACAGGCTCCTATAATTCACCCCTCCACTTT	CASSSKTGSYNSPLHF
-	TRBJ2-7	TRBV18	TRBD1	TGTGCCAGCTCACCACAGACAGGGGCCACCTCCTACGAGCAGTACTTC	CASSPQTGATSYEQYF
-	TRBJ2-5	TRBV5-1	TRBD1	TGCGCCAGCAGCCCAGGACAGGGTCAAGAGACCCAGTACTTC	CASSPGQGQETQYF
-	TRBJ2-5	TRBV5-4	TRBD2	TGTGCCAGCAGCTTGAATCGACTAGCGGGAAGGGAGACCCAGTACTTC	CASSLNRLAGRETQYF
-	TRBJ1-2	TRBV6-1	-	TGTGCCAGCAGTGTCGTTCGGGGGGACAACTATGGCTACACCTTC	CASSVVRGDNYGYTF
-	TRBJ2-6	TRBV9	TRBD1	TGTGCCAGCAGCCCTCGATCAAACGACAGGGCTGGGGCCAACGTCCTGACTTTC	CASSPRSNDRAGANVLTF
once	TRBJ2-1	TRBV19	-	TGTGCCAGTTCCGGTAGCATACTCGGGGAGCAGTTCTTC	CASSGSILGEQFF
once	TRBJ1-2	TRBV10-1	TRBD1	TGCGCCAGCATCCCCCCTTGCCCGGGACAGAGAAATTATGGCTACACCTTC	CASIPPCPGQRNYGYTF
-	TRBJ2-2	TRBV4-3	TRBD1	TGCGCCAGCAGCCAAGGGAGCTTGAAGGGACAGGGGTTAACCGGGGAGCTGTTTTTT	CASSQGSLKGQGLTGELFF
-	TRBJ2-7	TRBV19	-	TGTGCCAGTAGTATTAAGGGCAGCTCCTACGAGCAGTACTTC	CASSIKGSSYEQYF
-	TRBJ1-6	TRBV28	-	TGTGCCAGCAGTTCCGGTTCAATGGGGCACTCACCCCTCCACTTT	CASSSGSMGHSPLHF
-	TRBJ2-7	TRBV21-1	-	TGTGCCAGCAGCACCCCTGGAACAGGGAAGCACCTCAACACACCCTACGAGCAGTACTTC	CASSTPGTGKHLNTPYEQYF
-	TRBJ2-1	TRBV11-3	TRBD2	TGTGCCAGCAGCCCCGGACTTGCGGGAGGGAGGTGGAATGAGCAGTTCTTC	CASSPGLAGGRWNEQFF
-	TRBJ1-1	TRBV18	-	TGTGCCAGCTCACCTCTCGCTGAAGCTTTCTTT	CASSPLAEAFF
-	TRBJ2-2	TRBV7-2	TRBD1	TGTGCCAGCAGCTTAAGGGGACAGAAAACCGGGGAGCTGTTTTTT	CASSLRGQKTGELFF
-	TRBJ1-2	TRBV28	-	TGTGCCAGCAGCGAGGGACACCAGATCTATGGCTACACCTTC	CASSEGHQIYGYTF
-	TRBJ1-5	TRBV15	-	TGTGCCACCAGCAGAGCCGGACAACGCAATCAGCCCCAGCATTTT	CATSRAGQRNQPQHF
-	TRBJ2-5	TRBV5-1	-	TGCGCCAGCAGCGGAGGACAGAGACAAGAGACCCAGTACTTC	CASSGGQRQETQYF
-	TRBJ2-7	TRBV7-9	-	TGTGCCAGCAGCTTAAGGAGCGGATCATCCTACGAGCAGTACTTC	CASSLRSGSSYEQYF
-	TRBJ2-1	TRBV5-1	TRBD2	TGCGCCAGCAGCTCTATGAGCGGGAACTACAATGAGCAGTTCTTC	CASSSMSGNYNEQFF
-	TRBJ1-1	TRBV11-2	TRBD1	TGTGCCAGCAGCGCGGGGACAGTCAATCCGAGGGCTTTCTTT	CASSAGTVNPRAFF
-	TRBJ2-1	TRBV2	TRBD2	TGTGCCGGGGGGGTGAAGTCCTACAATGAGCAGTTCTTC	CAGGVKSYNEQFF
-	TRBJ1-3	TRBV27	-	TGTGCCAGCAGTTTACAGGGTTTCGGAAACACCATATATTTT	CASSLQGFGNTIYF
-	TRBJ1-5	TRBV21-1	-	TGTGCCAGCAGTAGGTCAGGCCTTACCAATCAGCCCCAGCATTTT	CASSRSGLTNQPQHF
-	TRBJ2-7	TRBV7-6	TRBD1	TGTGCCAGCAGCTTAGGGGACAGTTTCAGAACTTCCTACGAGCAGTACTTC	CASSLGDSFRTSYEQYF
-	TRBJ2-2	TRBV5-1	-	TGCGCCAGCAGCTTGGCCGGTAGTGAGACCGGGGAGCTGTTTTTT	CASSLAGSETGELFF
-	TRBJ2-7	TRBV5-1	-	TGCGCCAGCAGCCCCGAGGGGGGCTACGAGCAGTACTTC	CASSPEGGYEQYF
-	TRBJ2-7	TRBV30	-	TGTGCCTGGAGTCGAGGGGCCTACGAGCAGTACTTC	CAWSRGAYEQYF
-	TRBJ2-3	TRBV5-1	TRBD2	TGCGCCAGCAGCTTGCAGCGAGGGCTAGCGGGTAGCACAGATACGCAGTATTTT	CASSLQRGLAGSTDTQYF
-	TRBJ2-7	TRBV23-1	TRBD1	TGCGCCAGCCCGTCTGGGACAGGGGTCTACGAGCAGTACTTC	CASPSGTGVYEQYF
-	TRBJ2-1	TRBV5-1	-	TGCGCCAGCAGCTTGCCGGGCGGAGGTGAGCAGTTCTTC	CASSLPGGGEQFF
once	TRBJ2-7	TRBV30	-	TGTGCCTGGAAACTAGCAGGGACCCTCTACGAGCAGTACTTC	CAWKLAGTLYEQYF
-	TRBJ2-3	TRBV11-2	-	TGTGCCAGCAGCTCTAGGGCCTTCACCAGCGTAAGCACAGATACGCAGTATTTT	CASSSRAFTSVSTDTQYF
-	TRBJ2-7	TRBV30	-	TGTGCCTGGAGCAGGCCAAGCTCCTACGAGCAGTACTTC	CAWSRPSSYEQYF
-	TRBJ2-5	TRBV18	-	TGTGCCAGCTCGCCTAACAGTGGCCAAGAGACCCAGTACTTC	CASSPNSGQETQYF
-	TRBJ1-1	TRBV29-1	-	TGCAGCGTTGTGGGGGTCACTGAAGCTTTCTTT	CSVVGVTEAFF
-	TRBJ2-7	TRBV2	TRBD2	TGTGCCAGCAGACTCCCCAGCGGGGGGGCCAACTACGAGCAGTACTTC	CASRLPSGGANYEQYF
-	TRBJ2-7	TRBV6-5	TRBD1	TGTGCCAGCAGTTACTCCCGACAGGGTTCCTACGAGCAGTACTTC	CASSYSRQGSYEQYF
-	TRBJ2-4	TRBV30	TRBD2	TGTGCCTGGGGGGGAGGGACCAAAAACATTCAGTACTTC	CAWGGGTKNIQYF
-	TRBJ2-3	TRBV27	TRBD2	TGTGCCAGCCGAAGAAGACTAGCGGGTAGCACAGATACGCAGTATTTT	CASRRRLAGSTDTQYF
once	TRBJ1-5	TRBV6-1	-	TGTGCCAGCAATCCGACTTACTATCAGCCCCAGCATTTT	CASNPTYYQPQHF
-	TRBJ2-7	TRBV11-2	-	TGTGCCAGCAGCACCGGCCAGGGCCCTGAGCAGTACTTC	CASSTGQGPEQYF
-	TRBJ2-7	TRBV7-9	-	TGTGCCAGCGGAGGCGGGGAAAAGCAGTACTTC	CASGGGEKQYF
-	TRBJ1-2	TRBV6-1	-	TGTGCCAGCAGTGAATCGGGGGTAGGCTACACCTTC	CASSESGVGYTF
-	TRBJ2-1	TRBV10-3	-	TGTGCCACAGGGGAGTCCTACAATGAGCAGTTCTTC	CATGESYNEQFF
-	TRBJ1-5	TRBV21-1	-	TGTGCCAGCAGCAAAGGGACAGGGATGAGCAATCAGCCCCAGCATTTT	CASSKGTGMSNQPQHF
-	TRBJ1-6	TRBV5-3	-	TGTGCCAGAAGGCCCACAGGGAAAAGGGCTTCACCCCTCCACTTT	CARRPTGKRASPLHF
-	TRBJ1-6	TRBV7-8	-	TGTGCCAGCAGCTTGTTTAACAGCTATAATTCACCCCTCCACTTT	CASSLFNSYNSPLHF
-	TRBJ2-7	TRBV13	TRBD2	TGTGCCAGCAGCTTCCGCGGGAGGTCGGGGGAGCAGTACTTC	CASSFRGRSGEQYF
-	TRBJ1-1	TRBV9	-	TGTGCCAGCAGCGTAGGAAGTCTTGGCGTTCCCACTGAAGCTTTCTTT	CASSVGSLGVPTEAFF
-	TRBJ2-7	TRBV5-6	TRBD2	TGTGCCAGCAGCTTGGAACGGGAGGGTGGCTACGAGCAGTACTTC	CASSLEREGGYEQYF
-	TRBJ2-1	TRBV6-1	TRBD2	TGTGCCAGCAGTGCTTCACTAGCGGAGAAGCAGTTCTTC	CASSASLAEKQFF